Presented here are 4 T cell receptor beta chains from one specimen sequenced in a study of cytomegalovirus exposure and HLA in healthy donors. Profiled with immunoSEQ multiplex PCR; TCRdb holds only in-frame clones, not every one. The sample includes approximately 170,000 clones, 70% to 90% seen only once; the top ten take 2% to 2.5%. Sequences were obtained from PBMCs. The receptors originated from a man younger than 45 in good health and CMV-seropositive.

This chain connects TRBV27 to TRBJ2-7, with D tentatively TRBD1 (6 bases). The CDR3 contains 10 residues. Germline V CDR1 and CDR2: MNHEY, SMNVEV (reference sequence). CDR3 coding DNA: TGTGCCAGCAGTCCGGACAGCGACCTCGTA. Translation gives CASSPDSDLV.

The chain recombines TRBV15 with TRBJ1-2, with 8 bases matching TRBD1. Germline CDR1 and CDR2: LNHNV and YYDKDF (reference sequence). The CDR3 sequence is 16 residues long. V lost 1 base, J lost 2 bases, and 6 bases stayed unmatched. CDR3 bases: TGTGCCACCAGCAGAGGGGGGACAGGAGGAAACTATGGCTACACCTTC. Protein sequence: CATSRGGTGGNYGYTF.

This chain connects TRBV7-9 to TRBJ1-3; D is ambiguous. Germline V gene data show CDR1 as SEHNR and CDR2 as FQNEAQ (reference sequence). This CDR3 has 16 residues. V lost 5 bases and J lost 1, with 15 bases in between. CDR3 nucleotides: TGTGCCAGCAGCACACCTCTGACATCTTCTGGAAACACCATATATTTT. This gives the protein CASSTPLTSSGNTIYF.

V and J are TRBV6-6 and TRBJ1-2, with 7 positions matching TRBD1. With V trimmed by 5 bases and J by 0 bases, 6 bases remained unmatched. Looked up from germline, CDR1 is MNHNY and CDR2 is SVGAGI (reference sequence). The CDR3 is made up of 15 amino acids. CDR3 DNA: TGTGCCAGCAGTCTAAACAGGGGCGCTAACTATGGCTACACCTTC. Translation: CASSLNRGANYGYTF.